This T cell receptor beta chain emerged from a study of sequential checkpoint blockade in melanoma. Across the whole study: Patients were randomized 1:1 to nivolumab-then-ipilimumab or ipilimumab-then-nivolumab first-line. Maintenance nivolumab came after either treatment sequence.

Regarding treatment: randomized to nivolumab then ipilimumab (arm A) or the reverse (arm B). None of the patients previously received DNA-damaging chemotherapy. Sorted cells were live CD3+CD8+, lacking CD19 and CD56, from PBMCs. This clone is termed medium-sized. The CDR3 totals 13 residues. Trimming took 5 bases from V and 6 from J, leaving 9 bases between them. CDR1 is SGHNT and CDR2 is YYREEE in the germline V gene (reference sequence). Only in-frame clones appear in the TCRdb table, and some are missing; sequencing was by immunoSEQ multiplex PCR. The sample lists about 18,000 clones; around 68% were seen once.

This sequence was found in a human donor with melanoma. Specimen: CD8+ T cells sorted from blood (inferred from file names), collected from a patient given nivolumab and ipilimumab in sequence. The V gene is TRBV5-4, the J gene TRBJ1-6, with D possibly TRBD1 on 5 matching bases. CDR3: CASSSGVNSPLHF. CDR3 DNA sequence: TGTGCCAGCAGTTCGGGGGTTAATTCACCCCTCCACTTT. The full variable domain, in which reference TRBV5-4 and TRBJ1-6 provide the parts outside the CDR3, is ETGVTQSPTHLIKTRGQQVTLRCSSQSGHNTVSWYQQALGQGPQFIFQYYREEENGRGNFPPRFSGLQFPNYSSELNVNALELDDSALYLCASSSGVNSPLHFGNGTRLTVT.